The 22 T cell receptor beta chains below come from one sample, sequenced in a study of blood T cell repertoires in COVID-19. TCRdb keeps only in-frame clones here, not all; method: immunoSEQ multiplex PCR. The table lists 150,000 or so clones, just over 85% of them singletons. Sequences were obtained from peripheral blood. The receptors shown here come from a man aged 50 or older with active or convalescent COVID-19.

The CDR3: CASTRTGGYSGNTIYF. CDR3 DNA: TGCGCCAGCACCAGGACAGGGGGCTACTCTGGAAACACCATATATTTT. The rearrangement links TRBV5-1 to TRBJ1-3, with 11 bases identical to TRBD1. The CDR3 has 16 amino acids. Germline V gene lookup returns CDR1 SGHRS and CDR2 YFSETQ. After removal of 6 bases from V and 0 bases from J, the junction contained 5 bases not matched to a gene. Supplemented by reference TRBV5-1 and TRBJ1-3, the full variable domain reads KAGVTQTPRYLIKTRGQQVTLSCSPISGHRSVSWYQQTPGQGLQFLFEYFSETQRNKGNFPGRFSGRQFSNSRSEMNVSTLELGDSALYLCASTRTGGYSGNTIYFGEGSWLTVV.

This clone is a singleton in its sample. This sequence joins TRBV18 and TRBJ1-5; possibly TRBD1 for D (6 bases). The CDR3 extends over 15 amino acids. Germline CDR1 and CDR2: KGHSH and LQKENI. Trimming took 6 bases from V and 0 from J, leaving 12 bases between them. In DNA, the CDR3 is TGTGCCAGCTCCCCGGACAGAGATAGCAATCAGCCCCAGCATTTT. Translation gives CASSPDRDSNQPQHF.

The chain employs TRBV3-1 (or the pseudogene TRBV3-2) and TRBJ2-1; 10 nucleotides align to TRBD2. The V segment lost 0 bases and the J segment 5 bases; nucleotides outside the gene matches: 7. The CDR3 consists of 17 residues. In germline, CDR1 is LGHDT, CDR2 YNNKEL (reference sequence). The CDR3, as DNA: TGTGCCAGCAGCCAAGAAAGCGGGAGGGTTCTCCACAATGAGCAGTTCTTC. This translates into CASSQESGRVLHNEQFF.

The rearrangement uses TRBV7-5 and TRBJ2-7; the table's TRBD2 call for D was not verified on the DNA. TRBV7-5 represents a pseudogene. The CDR3 is 17 residues long. CDR3 DNA sequence: TGTGCCAGAAGCCCCAGGACTAGCGGGGTTGGGACCTACGAGCAGTACTTC. Translation gives CARSPRTSGVGTYEQYF.

The chain links TRBV4-1 to TRBJ2-7; 11 bases fit TRBD2. Germline V gene data show CDR1 as MGHRA and CDR2 as YSYEKL. The J segment lost 2 bases and the V segment lost 3 bases, leaving 3 bases of the junction unmatched. CDR3 length: 15 residues. CDR3 region: CASSHTTSGTYEQYF. In DNA form, the CDR3 reads TGCGCCAGCAGCCATACGACTAGCGGGACCTACGAGCAGTACTTC.

This chain links TRBV4-1 with TRBJ2-5; 13 bases map to TRBD2. In germline, CDR1 is MGHRA, CDR2 YSYEKL. The CDR3 extends over 17 amino acids. V gave up 3 bases and J gave up 5 bases; unmatched junction bases: 9. In DNA, the CDR3 is TGCGCCAGCAGCCAGAGAACTAGCGGGGGGGCAGAGGAGACCCAGTACTTC. This sequence encodes CASSQRTSGGAEETQYF.

This chain uses TRBV2 with TRBJ2-2; D not resolved. Germline V gives CDR1 SNHLY, CDR2 FYNNEI. The V and J ends lost 6 bases and 5 bases respectively, with 10 bases between them. This CDR3 is 13 amino acids long. The CDR3 sequence: CASRSTRTGELFF. The CDR3 DNA follows: TGTGCCAGCAGAAGTACCCGGACCGGGGAGCTGTTTTTT.

The chain recombines TRBV9 with TRBJ2-1; 9 positions agree with TRBD1. The CDR3 contains 15 residues. With V trimmed by 7 bases and J by 0 bases, 5 bases remained unmatched. The germline gives CDR1 SGDLS, CDR2 YYNGEE. This chain's CDR3 is CASGVTGGSYNEQFF. The CDR3 DNA reads TGTGCCAGCGGGGTGACAGGGGGCTCCTACAATGAGCAGTTCTTC.

The J gene is TRBJ2-3, the V gene TRBV5-8; unclear D gene. Germline V gene data show CDR1 as SGHTS and CDR2 as YDEGEE. V lost 1 base, J lost 2 bases, and 8 bases lay in between. CDR3 size: 14 residues. CDR3 region: CASSLIPHTDTQYF. In DNA, the CDR3 is TGTGCCAGCAGCTTGATCCCCCACACAGATACGCAGTATTTT.

The V call is TRBV25-1, the J call TRBJ2-3; 8 bases map to TRBD2. The CDR3 length is 15 residues. Germline CDR1 and CDR2: MGHDK and SYGVNS. Trimming at V came to 4 bases and at J to 4 bases, leaving 7 bases not matched to a gene. CDR3 region: CASSGDSGVSDTQYF. In DNA form, the CDR3 reads TGTGCCAGCAGTGGGGATAGCGGGGTTTCAGATACGCAGTATTTT.

The gene calls are TRBV19 and TRBJ2-3; 7 nucleotides line up with TRBD2. V lost 5 bases to trimming and J lost 1 base; unmatched junction nucleotides: 9. The V gene's germline CDR1 is LNHDA and CDR2 SQIVND (reference sequence). CDR3 length: 16 amino acids. DNA for the CDR3: TGTGCCAGTAGTTCACAACTAGCGAGGGGCACAGATACGCAGTATTTT. Translated: CASSSQLARGTDTQYF.

This clone turned up a few times. The chain couples TRBV5-1 to TRBJ1-1, with 8 bases that match TRBD1. The ends lost 5 bases at V and 6 bases at J; junction bases unmatched: 12. This CDR3 region has 15 residues. Germline loops: CDR1 SGHRS, CDR2 YFSETQ. The CDR3: CASRQTTGDGSEAFF. The CDR3 coding sequence is TGCGCCAGCAGACAAACGACAGGGGACGGGTCTGAAGCTTTCTTT.

V and J are TRBV5-8 and TRBJ2-7, with 8 bases lining up with TRBD1. Germline CDR1 reads SGHTS; CDR2 reads YDEGEE. CDR3 size: 14 residues. The V and J ends lost 4 bases and 5 bases, in that order; junction bases with no gene match: 8. The CDR3, as DNA: TGTGCCAGCAGCCGACAGGGGAGATACGACGAGCAGTACTTC. Its protein product is CASSRQGRYDEQYF.

The chain combines TRBV6-5 with TRBJ1-2; 7 bases fit TRBD1. Unmatched junction bases numbered 3, after V lost 6 bases and J lost 5 bases. Germline CDR1 and CDR2: MNHEY and SVGAGI. This CDR3 spans 12 amino acids. The CDR3 region is CASRQGPYGYTF. CDR3 DNA sequence: TGTGCCAGCAGACAGGGGCCATATGGCTACACCTTC.

V usage is TRBV7-2 and J usage is TRBJ1-1; tentative D call: TRBD1 (6 bases). Looked up from germline, CDR1 is SGHTA and CDR2 is FQGNSA. V lost 3 bases and J lost 9, with 11 bases in between. The CDR3 extends over 12 amino acids. CDR3 DNA sequence: TGTGCCAGCAGCTTGCTGGACAGCAAAGCTTTCTTT. Amino acids: CASSLLDSKAFF.

The rearrangement links TRBV19 to TRBJ2-7, with D perhaps matching TRBD2 (5 bases). The CDR3 totals 11 residues. Trimming took off 2 bases at V and 10 bases at J, with 9 bases between the two ends. Germline-derived CDR1 and CDR2 are LNHDA and SQIVND (reference sequence). Here the CDR3 DNA reads TGTGCCAGTAGTATATCGGGAAAACAGTACTTC. It specifies CASSISGKQYF.

The V call is TRBV7-8, the J call TRBJ1-2, with D possibly being TRBD1 (6 bases). The V end was cut by 1 base, the J end by 7 bases, with 10 bases between. The CDR3 sequence is 13 residues long. CDR1 and CDR2 (germline): SGHVS, FQNEAQ. Here the CDR3 DNA reads TGTGCCAGCAGCTTAGTTTTAGGGGGTGGCTACACCTTC. Its protein is CASSLVLGGGYTF.

V is TRBV24-1 and J is TRBJ1-2; 7 bases agree with TRBD1. V shed 2 bases and J 4 bases; nucleotides not matched to a gene: 3. Per germline, CDR1 KGHDR and CDR2 SFDVKD. The CDR3 is 14 residues long. CDR3 residues: CATSDSGQRYGYTF. In DNA, the CDR3 is TGTGCCACCAGTGATTCGGGACAGCGCTATGGCTACACCTTC.

CDR3 coding DNA: TGTGCCAGCAGCGCAACTGTGGACAGCTACGAGCAGTACTTC. Protein sequence: CASSATVDSYEQYF. This chain uses TRBV7-2 with TRBJ2-7; perhaps TRBD1 as D (6 bases). V lost 5 bases, J lost 3 bases, and 14 bases lay in between. The CDR3 runs to 14 residues. In germline, CDR1 is SGHTA, CDR2 FQGNSA.

This chain uses TRBV4-1 with TRBJ2-7; 10 bases are a match to TRBD1. CDR3 length: 14 residues. Germline loops: CDR1 MGHRA, CDR2 YSYEKL. With V trimmed by 5 bases and J by 3 bases, 4 bases remained unmatched. CDR3 nucleotides: TGCGCCAGCAGCTACCGGACAGGGGGCTACGAGCAGTACTTC. Its translation is CASSYRTGGYEQYF.

The chain combines TRBV5-1 with TRBJ2-2; unclear D gene. V was cut by 0 bases and J by 5 bases, with 5 bases left in between. CDR1 and CDR2 from the germline V gene are SGHRS and YFSETQ. This CDR3 contains 13 residues. The CDR3 DNA reads TGCGCCAGCAGCTTGGACGGGACCGGGGAGCTGTTTTTT. This sequence encodes CASSLDGTGELFF.

This clone was seen just once. V is TRBV29-1 and J is TRBJ2-2; no clear D. Germline V CDR1 and CDR2: SQVTM, ANQGSEA. V lost 4 bases and J lost 3, with 9 bases in between. The CDR3 totals 13 residues. CDR3: CSVGHLDTGELFF. CDR3 DNA: TGCAGCGTTGGACACTTAGACACCGGGGAGCTGTTTTTT.